This T cell receptor beta chain is drawn from a study of metastatic and nonmetastatic thyroid tumors. Across the whole study: Repertoires were compared across blood and tumor or nodule tissue from malignant and benign thyroid patients.

Original processing methods: Building a distant-metastasis classifier for papillary thyroid cancer drew on CDR3 differences across clinicopathological groups. Using MiXCR, TCRdb re-called clones from the PCR reads. Clone size and V and J calls follow TCRdb, not the original study. The table includes about 40,000 clones, about 15% detected once. All patients were untreated before thyroid surgery. This clone occurred many times. At one end, the junction sequence differs from germline, possibly due to a read error. Germline CDR1 SGHNT, CDR2 YENEEA. This CDR3 has 13 amino acids. The chain joins TRBV11-3 to TRBJ2-1, with D possibly being TRBD2 (5 bases). The TCR sequence derives from a female donor with papillary thyroid cancer or a benign thyroid nodule (not recorded which). Some clones in this sample may be carry-over from other donors' samples. The sample comprised tumor tissue. The CDR3 here is CASSLDSHNEQFF. The CDR3 DNA follows: TGTGCCAGCAGCTTGGACTCCCACAATGAGCAGTTCTTC. Combining the CDR3 with reference TRBV11-3 and TRBJ2-1 gives the whole variable domain EAGVVQSPRYKIIEKKQPVAFWCNPISGHNTLYWYLQNLGQGPELLIRYENEEAVDDSQLPKDRFSAERLKGVDSTLKIQPAELGDSAVYLCASSLDSHNEQFFGPGTRLTVL.